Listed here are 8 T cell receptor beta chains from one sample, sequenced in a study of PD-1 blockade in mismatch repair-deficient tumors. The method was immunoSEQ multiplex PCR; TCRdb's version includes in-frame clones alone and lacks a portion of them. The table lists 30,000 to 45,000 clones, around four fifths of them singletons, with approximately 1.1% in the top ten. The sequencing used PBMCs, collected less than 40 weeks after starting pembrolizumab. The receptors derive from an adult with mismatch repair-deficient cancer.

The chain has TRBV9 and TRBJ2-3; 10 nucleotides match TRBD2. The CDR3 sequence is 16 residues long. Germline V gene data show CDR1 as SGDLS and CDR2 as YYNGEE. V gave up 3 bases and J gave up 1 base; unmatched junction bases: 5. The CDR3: CASSAHTSGGTDTQYF. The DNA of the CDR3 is TGTGCCAGCAGCGCCCACACTAGCGGGGGCACAGATACGCAGTATTTT.

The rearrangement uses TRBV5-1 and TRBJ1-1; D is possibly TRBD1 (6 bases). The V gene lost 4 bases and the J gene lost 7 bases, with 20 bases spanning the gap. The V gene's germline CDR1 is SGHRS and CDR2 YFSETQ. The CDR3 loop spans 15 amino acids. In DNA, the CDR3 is TGCGCCAGCAGCCGGGACAAGTCTCTTTTCTATGAAGCTTTCTTT. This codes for CASSRDKSLFYEAFF.

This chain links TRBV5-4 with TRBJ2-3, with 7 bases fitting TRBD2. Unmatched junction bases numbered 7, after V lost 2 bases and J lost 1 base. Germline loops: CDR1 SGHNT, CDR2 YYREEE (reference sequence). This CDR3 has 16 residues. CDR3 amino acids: CASSFGGRGGTDTQYF. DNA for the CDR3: TGTGCCAGCAGCTTTGGTGGGAGGGGTGGCACAGATACGCAGTATTTT. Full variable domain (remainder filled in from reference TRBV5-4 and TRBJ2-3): ETGVTQSPTHLIKTRGQQVTLRCSSQSGHNTVSWYQQALGQGPQFIFQYYREEENGRGNFPPRFSGLQFPNYSSELNVNALELDDSALYLCASSFGGRGGTDTQYFGPGTRLTVL.

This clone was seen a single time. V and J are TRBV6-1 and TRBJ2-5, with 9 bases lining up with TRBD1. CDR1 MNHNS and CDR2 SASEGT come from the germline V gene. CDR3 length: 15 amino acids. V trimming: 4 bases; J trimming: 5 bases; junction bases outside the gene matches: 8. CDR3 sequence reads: CASSAWGQGAETQYF. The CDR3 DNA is TGTGCCAGCAGTGCGTGGGGACAGGGTGCGGAGACCCAGTACTTC.

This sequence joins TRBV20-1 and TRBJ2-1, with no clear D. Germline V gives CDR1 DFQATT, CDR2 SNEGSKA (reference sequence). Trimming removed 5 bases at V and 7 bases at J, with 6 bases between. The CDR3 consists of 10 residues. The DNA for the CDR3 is TGCAGTGCTCAAGCAAATGAGCAGTTCTTC. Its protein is CSAQANEQFF.

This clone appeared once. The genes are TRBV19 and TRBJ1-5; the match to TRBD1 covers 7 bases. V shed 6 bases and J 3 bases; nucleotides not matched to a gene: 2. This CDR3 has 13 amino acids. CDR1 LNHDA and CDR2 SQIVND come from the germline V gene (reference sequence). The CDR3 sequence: CASSRGINQPQHF. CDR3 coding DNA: TGTGCCAGTAGCAGGGGGATCAATCAGCCCCAGCATTTT.

In DNA, the CDR3 is TGTGCCAGCAGCCCGGACAGGCGCACTGAAGCTTTCTTT. Translating it yields CASSPDRRTEAFF. V and J are TRBV6-1 and TRBJ1-1; 7 bases match TRBD1. Trimming took 6 bases from V and 4 from J; bases not matched to a gene: 5. Germline lookup yields CDR1 MNHNS and CDR2 SASEGT. This CDR3 has 13 residues.

CDR3 nucleotide sequence: TGTGCCAGTAGGGACAGGGGTTTAGAGACCCAGTACTTC. Translating gives CASRDRGLETQYF. The chain is built from TRBV19 and TRBJ2-5; TRBD1 agrees at 9 bases. V lost 6 bases to trimming and J lost 4 bases; unmatched junction nucleotides: 3. The germline V gene encodes CDR1 LNHDA and CDR2 SQIVND (reference sequence). The CDR3 has 13 amino acids.